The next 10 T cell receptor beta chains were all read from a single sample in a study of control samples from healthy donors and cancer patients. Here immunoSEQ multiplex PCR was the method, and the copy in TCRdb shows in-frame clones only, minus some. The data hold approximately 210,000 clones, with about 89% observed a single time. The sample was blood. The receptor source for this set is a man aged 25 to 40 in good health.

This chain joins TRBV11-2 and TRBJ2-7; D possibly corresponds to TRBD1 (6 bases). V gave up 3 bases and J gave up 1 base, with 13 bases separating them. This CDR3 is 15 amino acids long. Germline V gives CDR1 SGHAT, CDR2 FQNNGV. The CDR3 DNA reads TGTGCCAGCAGCTTTCAGGGGTCGAGGTCCTACGAGCAGTACTTC. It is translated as CASSFQGSRSYEQYF.

In nucleotides, the CDR3 is TGTGCCTGGAGTGCGGGACAGTACTACGAGCAGTACTTC. Protein product: CAWSAGQYYEQYF. The chain is built from TRBV30 and TRBJ2-7, with 7 bases matching TRBD1. The V segment lost 1 base and the J segment 3 bases; nucleotides outside the gene matches: 3. The CDR3 spans 13 residues. CDR1 is GTSNPN, CDR2 SVGIG, per germline (reference sequence). The entire variable domain, with the rest obtained from reference TRBV30 and TRBJ2-7, is as follows: SQTIHQWPATLVQPVGSPLSLECTVEGTSNPNLYWYRQAAGRGLQLLFYSVGIGQISSEVPQNLSASRPQDRQFILSSKKLLLSDSGFYLCAWSAGQYYEQYFGPGTRLTVT.

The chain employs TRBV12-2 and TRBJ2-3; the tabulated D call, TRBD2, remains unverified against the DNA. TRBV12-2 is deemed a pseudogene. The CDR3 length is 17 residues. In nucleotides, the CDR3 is TGTGCAAGTCGCTTAGCGCCGATCGGGGGGGAGACAGATACGCAGTATTTT. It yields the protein CASRLAPIGGETDTQYF.

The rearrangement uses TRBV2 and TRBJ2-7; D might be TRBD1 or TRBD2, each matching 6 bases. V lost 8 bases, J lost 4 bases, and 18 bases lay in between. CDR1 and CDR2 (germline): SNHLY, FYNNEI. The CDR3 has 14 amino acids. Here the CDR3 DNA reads TGTGCCAGCTCCGGTAGGGGGGTTCTATACGAGCAGTACTTC. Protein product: CASSGRGVLYEQYF.

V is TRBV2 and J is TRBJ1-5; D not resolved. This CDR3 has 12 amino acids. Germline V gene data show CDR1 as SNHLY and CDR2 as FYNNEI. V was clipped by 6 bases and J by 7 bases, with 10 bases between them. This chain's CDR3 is CASSDGSQPQHF. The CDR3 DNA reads TGTGCCAGCAGCGATGGGAGCCAGCCCCAGCATTTT.

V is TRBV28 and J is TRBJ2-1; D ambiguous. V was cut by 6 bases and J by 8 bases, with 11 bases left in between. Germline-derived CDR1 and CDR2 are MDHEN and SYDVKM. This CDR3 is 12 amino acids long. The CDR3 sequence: CASRYQRYEQFF. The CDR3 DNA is TGTGCCAGCAGGTATCAGAGGTATGAGCAGTTCTTC. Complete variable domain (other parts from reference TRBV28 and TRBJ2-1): DVKVTQSSRYLVKRTGEKVFLECVQDMDHENMFWYRQDPGLGLRLIYFSYDVKMKEKGDIPEGYSVSREKKERFSLILESASTNQTSMYLCASRYQRYEQFFGPGTRLTVL.

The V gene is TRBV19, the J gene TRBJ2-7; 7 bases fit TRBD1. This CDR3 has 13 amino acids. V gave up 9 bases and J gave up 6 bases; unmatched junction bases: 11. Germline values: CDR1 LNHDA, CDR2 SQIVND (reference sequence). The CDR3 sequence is CASRETTGREQYF. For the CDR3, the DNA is TGTGCCAGCCGCGAAACGACAGGGCGCGAGCAGTACTTC.

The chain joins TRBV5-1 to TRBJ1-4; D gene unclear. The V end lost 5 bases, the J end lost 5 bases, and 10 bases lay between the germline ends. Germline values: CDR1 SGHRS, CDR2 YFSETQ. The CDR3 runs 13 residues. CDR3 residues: CASSNRKNEKLFF. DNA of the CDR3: TGCGCCAGCAGTAACAGAAAAAATGAAAAACTGTTTTTT.

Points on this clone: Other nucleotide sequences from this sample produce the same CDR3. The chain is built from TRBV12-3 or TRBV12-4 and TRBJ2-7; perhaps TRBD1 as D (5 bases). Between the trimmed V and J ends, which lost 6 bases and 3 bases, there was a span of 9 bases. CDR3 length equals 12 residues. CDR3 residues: CASSLQVYEQYF. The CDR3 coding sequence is TGTGCCAGCAGCTTACAGGTCTACGAGCAGTACTTC.

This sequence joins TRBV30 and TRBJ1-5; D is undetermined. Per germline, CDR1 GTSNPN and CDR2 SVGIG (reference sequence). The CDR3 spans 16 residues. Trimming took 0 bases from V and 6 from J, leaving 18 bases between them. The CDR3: CAWSVNSPDLGQPQHF. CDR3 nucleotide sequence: TGTGCCTGGAGTGTTAATTCCCCAGATCTAGGTCAGCCCCAGCATTTT.